The T cell receptor (beta chain) under discussion was sequenced for a study of T-cell reconstitution after alpha-beta-depleted transplantation in children. General study results and limits: Certain patients had high TCRbeta diversity at day 60, and it came from recipient T cells and thymic progenitors that survived. Diversity and T-cell counts at one year after transplant derived mostly from new T cells. Roughly two months post-transplant, alpha-beta T cells reportedly originated from several hundred graft clones that had expanded.

The TCRbeta library incorporated unique molecular identifiers. Each CDR3 protein gets one entry after TCRdb re-called the PCR reads with MiXCR. The sample includes under 100,000 distinct CDR3 sequences, roughly a sixth seen only once; the top ten take 15% to 20%. This clonotype was recorded many times. Its antigen is as yet unknown. Trimming took 7 bases from V and 7 from J, leaving 16 bases between them. CDR1 and CDR2 (germline): SGHTA, FQGNSA. This CDR3 has 14 residues. The rearrangement links TRBV7-2 to TRBJ2-2; a possible D gene is TRBD1 (7 bases). The sample here was PBMCs, mostly from graft donor cells, taken 180 days after TCRalphabeta/CD19-depleted stem cell transplant. This clonotype originated in a male patient aged 2-15 years who had a stem cell transplant for acute lymphoblastic leukemia, so the T cells may come from the graft donor. CDR3 region: CASKLQGEVGELFF. The CDR3 bases are TGTGCCAGCAAACTCCAGGGGGAGGTCGGGGAGCTGTTTTTT. The variable domain in full, completed from reference TRBV7-2 and TRBJ2-2, reads GAGVSQSPSNKVTEKGKDVELRCDPISGHTALYWYRQSLGQGLEFLIYFQGNSAPDKSGLPSDRFSAERTGGSVSTLTIQRTQQEDSAVYLCASKLQGEVGELFFGEGSRLTVL.